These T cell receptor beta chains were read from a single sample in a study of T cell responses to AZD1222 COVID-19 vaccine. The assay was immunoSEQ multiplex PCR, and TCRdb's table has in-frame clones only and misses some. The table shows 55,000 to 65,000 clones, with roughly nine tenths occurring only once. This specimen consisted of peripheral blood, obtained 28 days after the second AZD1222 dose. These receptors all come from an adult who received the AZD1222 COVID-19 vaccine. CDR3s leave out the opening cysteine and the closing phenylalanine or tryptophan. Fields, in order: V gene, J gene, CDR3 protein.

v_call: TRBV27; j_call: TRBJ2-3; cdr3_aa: ASSYSTDTQY
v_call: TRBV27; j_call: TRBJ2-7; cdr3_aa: ASSLSGGQGRHEQY
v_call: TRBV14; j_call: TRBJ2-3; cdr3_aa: ASSQQVGMDTQY
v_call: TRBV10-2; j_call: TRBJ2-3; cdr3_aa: ASSPKDTQY
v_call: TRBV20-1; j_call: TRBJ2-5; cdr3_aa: SASQETQY
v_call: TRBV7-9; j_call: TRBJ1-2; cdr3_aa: ASSLVGGNYGYT
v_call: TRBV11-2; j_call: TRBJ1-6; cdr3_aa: ASSNQRVSPLH
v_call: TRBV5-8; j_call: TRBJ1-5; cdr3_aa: ASSDHMKFGPQH
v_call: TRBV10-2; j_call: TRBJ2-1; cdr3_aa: ASSERASVYNEQF
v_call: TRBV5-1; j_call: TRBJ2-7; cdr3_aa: ASSPPGQGYEQY
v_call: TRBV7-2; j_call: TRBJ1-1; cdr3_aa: ASSLSSGGRVNTEAF
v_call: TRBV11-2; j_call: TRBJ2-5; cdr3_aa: ASSLGAATSGQETQY
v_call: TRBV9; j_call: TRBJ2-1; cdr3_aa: ASSVELGDEQF
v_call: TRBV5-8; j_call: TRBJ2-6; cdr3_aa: ASSLGFRGPGANVLT
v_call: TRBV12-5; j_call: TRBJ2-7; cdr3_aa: ASGGLSYEQY
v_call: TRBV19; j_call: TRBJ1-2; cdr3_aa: ASILPNYGYT
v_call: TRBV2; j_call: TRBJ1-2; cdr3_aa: ASSAGQGDFYGYT
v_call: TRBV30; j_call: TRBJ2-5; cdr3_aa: AWSVIAQETQY
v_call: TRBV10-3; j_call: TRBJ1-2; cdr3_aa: AIPLTGEVGYT
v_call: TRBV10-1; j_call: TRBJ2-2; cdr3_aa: ASSGYTNTGELF
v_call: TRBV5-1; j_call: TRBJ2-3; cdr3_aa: ASSLALQPTDTQY
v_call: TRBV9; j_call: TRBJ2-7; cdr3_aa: ASSPRTSVISYEQY
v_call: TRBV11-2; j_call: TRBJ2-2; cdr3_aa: ASSPRPLNTGELF
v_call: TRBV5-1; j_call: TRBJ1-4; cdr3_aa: ASSLVQMSSATNEKLF
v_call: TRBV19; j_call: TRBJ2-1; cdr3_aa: ASSANEGWNEQF
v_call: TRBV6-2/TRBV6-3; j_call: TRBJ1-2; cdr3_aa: ASSDYGYT
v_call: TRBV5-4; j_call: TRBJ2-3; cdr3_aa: ASSLLTSTDTQY
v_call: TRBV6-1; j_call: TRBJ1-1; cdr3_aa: ASSEFGGRTEAF
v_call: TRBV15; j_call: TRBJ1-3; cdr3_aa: ATSPSLDRSGNTIY
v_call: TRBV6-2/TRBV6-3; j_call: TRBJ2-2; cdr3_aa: ASSRLAGNTGELF
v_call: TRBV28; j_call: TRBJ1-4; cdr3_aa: ASRATMEKLF
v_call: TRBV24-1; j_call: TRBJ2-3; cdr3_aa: ATSPVDTDTQY
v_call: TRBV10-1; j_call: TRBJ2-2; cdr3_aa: ASSAGRTGELF
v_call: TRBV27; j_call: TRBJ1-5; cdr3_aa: ASRAATGVLGQPQH
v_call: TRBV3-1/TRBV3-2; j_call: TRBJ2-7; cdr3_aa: ASSQVGLEQY
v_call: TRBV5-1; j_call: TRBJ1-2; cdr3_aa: ASSNLEGADGYT
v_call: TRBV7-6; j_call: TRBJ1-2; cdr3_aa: ASSAGTVYGYT
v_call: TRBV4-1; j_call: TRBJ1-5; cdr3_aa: ASSQLPSGSYQPQH
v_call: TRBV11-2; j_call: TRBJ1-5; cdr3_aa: ASSRNNQPQH